This TCR beta chain was observed in a study of shared clonotypes between healthy human individuals. General study results and limits: Researchers found naive subsets generally carried larger estimated richness than memory subsets.

The assay was run at deep level. Using immunoSEQ multiplex PCR, the repertoire was profiled, and TCRdb retains in-frame clones only, with some absent. This sample carries about 2.3 million clones, 80% to 95% of them seen once, and the ten largest clones take roughly 0.36%. About this clone itself: As yet, its antigen is unknown.

Those who donated, Caucasian adults without exception, all lived in Nashville, Tennessee. It was into CD45RA+ naive and CD45RA-negative memory subsets that the CD4+ cells were split. The receptor was isolated from a man younger than 30 in good health. Some clones in this sample may be carry-over from other donors' samples. Sequenced material: naive CD4+ T cells from PBMCs. Subset in this sample: CD45RA+ positively selected.

The CDR3 protein is CASRFYRDSPYEQYF. DNA for the CDR3: TGTGCAAGTCGCTTTTACCGGGACAGTCCCTACGAGCAGTACTTC. The V gene is TRBV12-2, the J gene TRBJ2-7; TRBD1 was called by the table and not checked on the DNA. TRBV12-2 is tagged as a pseudogene. The CDR3 spans 15 residues.